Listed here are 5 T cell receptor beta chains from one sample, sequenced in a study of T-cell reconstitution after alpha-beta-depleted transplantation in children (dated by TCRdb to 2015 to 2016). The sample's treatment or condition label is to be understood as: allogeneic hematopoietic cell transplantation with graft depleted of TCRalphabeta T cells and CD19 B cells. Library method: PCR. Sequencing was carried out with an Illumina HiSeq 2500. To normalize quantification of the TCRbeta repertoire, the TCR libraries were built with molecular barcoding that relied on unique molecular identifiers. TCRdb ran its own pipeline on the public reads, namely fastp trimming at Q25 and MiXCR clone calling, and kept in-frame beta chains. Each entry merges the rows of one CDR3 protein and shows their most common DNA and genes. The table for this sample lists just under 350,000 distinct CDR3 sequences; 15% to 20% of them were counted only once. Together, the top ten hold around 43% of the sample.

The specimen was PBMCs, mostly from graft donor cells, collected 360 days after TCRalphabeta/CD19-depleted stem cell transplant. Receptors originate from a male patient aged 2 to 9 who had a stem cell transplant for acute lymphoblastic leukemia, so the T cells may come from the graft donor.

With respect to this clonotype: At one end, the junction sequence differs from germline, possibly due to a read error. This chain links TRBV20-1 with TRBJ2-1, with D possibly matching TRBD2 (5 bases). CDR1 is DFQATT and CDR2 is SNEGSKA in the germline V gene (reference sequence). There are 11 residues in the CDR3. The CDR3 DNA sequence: TGCAGTGCTAGAGGGGGAGACCTTGAGGTCTTC. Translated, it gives CSARGGDLEVF.

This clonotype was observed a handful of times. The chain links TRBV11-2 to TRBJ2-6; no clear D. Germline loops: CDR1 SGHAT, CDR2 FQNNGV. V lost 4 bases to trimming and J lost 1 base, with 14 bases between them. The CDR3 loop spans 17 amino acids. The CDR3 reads CASSYRSYQSGANVLTF. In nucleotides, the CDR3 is TGTGCCAGCAGCTATAGGTCCTATCAGTCTGGGGCCAACGTCCTGACTTTC. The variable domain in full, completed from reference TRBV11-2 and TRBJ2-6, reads EAGVAQSPRYKIIEKRQSVAFWCNPISGHATLYWYQQILGQGPKLLIQFQNNGVVDDSQLPKDRFSAERLKGVDSTLKIQPAKLEDSAVYLCASSYRSYQSGANVLTFGAGSRLTVL.

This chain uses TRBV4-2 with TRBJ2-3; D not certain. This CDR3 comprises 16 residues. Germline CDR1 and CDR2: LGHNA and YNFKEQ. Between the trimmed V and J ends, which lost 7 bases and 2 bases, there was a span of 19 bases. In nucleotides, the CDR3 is TGTGCCAGCAATGTTCCGGCCCACTTTCACACAGATACGCAGTATTTT. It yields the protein CASNVPAHFHTDTQYF.

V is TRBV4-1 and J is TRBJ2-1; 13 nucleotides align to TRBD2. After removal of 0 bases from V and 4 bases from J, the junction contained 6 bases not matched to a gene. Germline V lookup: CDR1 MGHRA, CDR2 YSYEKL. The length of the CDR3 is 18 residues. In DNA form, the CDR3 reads TGCGCCAGCAGCCAAGAAGGAACTAGCGGGAGGGCTTACAATGAGCAGTTCTTC. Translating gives CASSQEGTSGRAYNEQFF.

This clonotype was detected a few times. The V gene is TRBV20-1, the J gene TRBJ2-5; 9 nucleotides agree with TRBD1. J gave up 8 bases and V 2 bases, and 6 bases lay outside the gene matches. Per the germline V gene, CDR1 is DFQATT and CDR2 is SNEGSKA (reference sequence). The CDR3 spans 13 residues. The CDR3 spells CSARWDRANTQYF. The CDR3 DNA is TGCAGTGCTAGATGGGACAGGGCCAATACCCAGTACTTC.